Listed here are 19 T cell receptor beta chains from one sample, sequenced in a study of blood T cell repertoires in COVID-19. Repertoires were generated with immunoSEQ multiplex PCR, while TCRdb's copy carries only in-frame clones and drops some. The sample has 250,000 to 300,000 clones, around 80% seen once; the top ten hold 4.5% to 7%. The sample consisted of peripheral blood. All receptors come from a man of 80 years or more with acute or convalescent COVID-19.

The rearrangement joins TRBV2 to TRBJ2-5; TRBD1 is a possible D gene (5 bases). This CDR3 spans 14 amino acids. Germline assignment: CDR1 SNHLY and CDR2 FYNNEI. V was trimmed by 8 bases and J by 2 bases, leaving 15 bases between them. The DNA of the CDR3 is TGTGCCAGCTTTCCAGGGATGATTCAAGAGACCCAGTACTTC. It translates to CASFPGMIQETQYF.

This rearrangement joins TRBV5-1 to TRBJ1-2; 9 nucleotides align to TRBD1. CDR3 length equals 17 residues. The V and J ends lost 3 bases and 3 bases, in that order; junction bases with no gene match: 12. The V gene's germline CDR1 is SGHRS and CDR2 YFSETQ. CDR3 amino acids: CASSSGTGQIWDYGYTF. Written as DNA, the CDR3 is TGCGCCAGCAGCTCCGGGACAGGGCAGATTTGGGACTATGGCTACACCTTC.

CDR3 nucleotide sequence: TGTGCCAGCAGTTTAAATGGGCTCTCCTACGAGCAGTACTTC. Protein sequence: CASSLNGLSYEQYF. The chain employs TRBV27 and TRBJ2-7, with D hard to call. This CDR3 region has 14 residues. The V end was cut by 2 bases, the J end by 0 bases, with 8 bases between. CDR1 is MNHEY, CDR2 SMNVEV, per germline (reference sequence).

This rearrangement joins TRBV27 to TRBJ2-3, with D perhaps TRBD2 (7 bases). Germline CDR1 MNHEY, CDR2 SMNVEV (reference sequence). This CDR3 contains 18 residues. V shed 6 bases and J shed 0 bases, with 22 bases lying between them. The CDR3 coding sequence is TGTGCCAGCAGCCTGCTCTACGGGGGGCCTTCAAGCACAGATACGCAGTATTTT. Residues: CASSLLYGGPSSTDTQYF.

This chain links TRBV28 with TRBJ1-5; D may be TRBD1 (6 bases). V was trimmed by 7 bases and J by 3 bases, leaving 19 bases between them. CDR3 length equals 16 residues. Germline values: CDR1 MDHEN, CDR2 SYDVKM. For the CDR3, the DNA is TGTGCCAGCAACACACCGGGACACTACTTCAATCAGCCCCAGCATTTT. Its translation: CASNTPGHYFNQPQHF.

This CDR3 is CASSPGGGGTEAFF. The CDR3 DNA reads as TGTGCCAGCAGCCCCGGGGGGGGTGGCACTGAAGCTTTCTTT. This chain uses TRBV5-4 with TRBJ1-1; perhaps TRBD1 as D (5 bases). Trimming left V 4 bases short and J 4 bases short, with 14 bases between. CDR1 is SGHNT and CDR2 is YYREEE in the germline V gene (reference sequence). The CDR3 covers 14 residues.

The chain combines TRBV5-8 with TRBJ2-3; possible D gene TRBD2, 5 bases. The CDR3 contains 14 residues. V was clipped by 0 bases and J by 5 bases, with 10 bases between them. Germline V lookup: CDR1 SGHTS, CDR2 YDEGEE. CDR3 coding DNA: TGTGCCAGCAGCTTGGGAGGGAATGGAGATACGCAGTATTTT. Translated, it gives CASSLGGNGDTQYF.

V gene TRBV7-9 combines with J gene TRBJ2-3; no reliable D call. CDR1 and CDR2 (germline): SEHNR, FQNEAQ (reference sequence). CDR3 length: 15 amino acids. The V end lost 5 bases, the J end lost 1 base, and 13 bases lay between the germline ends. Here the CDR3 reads CASSRNELGTDTQYF. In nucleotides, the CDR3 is TGTGCCAGCAGCCGTAACGAGCTAGGCACAGATACGCAGTATTTT.

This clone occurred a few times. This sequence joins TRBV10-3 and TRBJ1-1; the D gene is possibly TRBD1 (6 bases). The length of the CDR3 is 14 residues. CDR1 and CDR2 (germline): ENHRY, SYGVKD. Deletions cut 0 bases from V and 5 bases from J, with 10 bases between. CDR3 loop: CAISESQGFTEAFF. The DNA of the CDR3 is TGTGCCATCAGTGAGTCACAGGGATTTACTGAAGCTTTCTTT.

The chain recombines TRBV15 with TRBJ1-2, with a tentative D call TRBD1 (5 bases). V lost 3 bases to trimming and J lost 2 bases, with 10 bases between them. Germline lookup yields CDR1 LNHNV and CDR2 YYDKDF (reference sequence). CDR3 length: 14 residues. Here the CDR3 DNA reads TGTGCCACCAGCAGGGACAACCCCAACTATGGCTACACCTTC. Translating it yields CATSRDNPNYGYTF.

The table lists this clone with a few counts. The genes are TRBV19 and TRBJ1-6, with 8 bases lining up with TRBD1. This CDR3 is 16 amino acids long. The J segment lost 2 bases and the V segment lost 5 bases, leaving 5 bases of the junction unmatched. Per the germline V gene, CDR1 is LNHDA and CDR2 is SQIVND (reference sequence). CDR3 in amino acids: CASSPDRGAYNSPLHF. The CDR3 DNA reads TGTGCCAGTAGTCCCGACAGGGGAGCCTATAATTCACCCCTCCACTTT.

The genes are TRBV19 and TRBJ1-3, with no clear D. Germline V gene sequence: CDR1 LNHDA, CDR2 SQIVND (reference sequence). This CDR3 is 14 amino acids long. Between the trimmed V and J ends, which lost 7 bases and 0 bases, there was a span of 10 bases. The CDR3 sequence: CASTNGLSGNTIYF. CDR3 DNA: TGTGCCAGTACTAATGGACTCTCTGGAAACACCATATATTTT.

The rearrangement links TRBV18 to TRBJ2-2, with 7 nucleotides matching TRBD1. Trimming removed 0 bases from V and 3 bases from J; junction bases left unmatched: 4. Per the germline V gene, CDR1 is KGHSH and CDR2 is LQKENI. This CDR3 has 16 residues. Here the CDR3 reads CASSPPRQGDTGELFF. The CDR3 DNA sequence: TGTGCCAGCTCACCACCGAGACAGGGTGACACCGGGGAGCTGTTTTTT.

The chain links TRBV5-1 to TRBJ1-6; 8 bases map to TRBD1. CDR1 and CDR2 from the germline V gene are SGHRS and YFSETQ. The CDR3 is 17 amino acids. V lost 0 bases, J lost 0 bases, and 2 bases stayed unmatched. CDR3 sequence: CASSLGQGTSYNSPLHF. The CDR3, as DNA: TGCGCCAGCAGCTTGGGACAGGGGACCTCCTATAATTCACCCCTCCACTTT.

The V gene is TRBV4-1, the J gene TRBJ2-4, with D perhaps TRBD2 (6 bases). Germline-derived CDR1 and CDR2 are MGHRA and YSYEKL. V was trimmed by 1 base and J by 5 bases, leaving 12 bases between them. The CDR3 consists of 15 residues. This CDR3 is CASSQVDRGENIQYF. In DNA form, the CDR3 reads TGCGCCAGCAGCCAAGTGGATCGCGGGGAAAACATTCAGTACTTC.

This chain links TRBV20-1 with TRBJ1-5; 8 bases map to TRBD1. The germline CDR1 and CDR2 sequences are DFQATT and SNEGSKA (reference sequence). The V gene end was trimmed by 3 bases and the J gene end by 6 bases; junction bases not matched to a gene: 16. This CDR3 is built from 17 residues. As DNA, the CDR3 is TGCAGTGCTAGTTATGCAGGGGGCCAGACTGTAAGTCAGCCCCAGCATTTT. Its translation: CSASYAGGQTVSQPQHF.

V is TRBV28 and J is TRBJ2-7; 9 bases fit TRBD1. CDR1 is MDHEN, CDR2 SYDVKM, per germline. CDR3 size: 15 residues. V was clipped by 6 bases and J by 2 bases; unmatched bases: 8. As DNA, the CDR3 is TGTGCCAGCAGGTATCCGGGACAGGGAACCTACGAGCAGTACTTC. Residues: CASRYPGQGTYEQYF.

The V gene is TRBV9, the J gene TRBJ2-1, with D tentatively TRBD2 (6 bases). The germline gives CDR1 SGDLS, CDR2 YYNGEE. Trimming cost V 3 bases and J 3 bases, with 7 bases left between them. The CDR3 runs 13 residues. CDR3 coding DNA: TGTGCCAGCAGCGCGACTAGCTACAATGAGCAGTTCTTC. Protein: CASSATSYNEQFF.

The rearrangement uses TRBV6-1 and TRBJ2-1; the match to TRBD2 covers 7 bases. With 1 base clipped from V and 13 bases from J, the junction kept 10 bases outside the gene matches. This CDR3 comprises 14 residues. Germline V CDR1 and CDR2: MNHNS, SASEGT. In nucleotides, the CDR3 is TGTGCCAGCAGTGAAGGGTTTAGCGGGCGCCCTCAGTTCTTC. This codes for CASSEGFSGRPQFF.